This TCR beta chain originates from a study of T cell clones after liver transplantation. About the study: Timepoints were pre-transplant, pre-withdrawal, and after withdrawal was completed or failed.

TCRdb's table, derived via immunoSEQ multiplex PCR, lists solely in-frame clones and lacks some. The table lists more than 65,000 clones, 90% of them singletons. Note on this clone: Its specificity is unknown.

The CDR3 covers 11 residues. Germline loops: CDR1 LNHDA, CDR2 SQIVND (reference sequence). V lost 10 bases and J 2 bases, leaving 8 bases between the germline ends. The study, taken as a whole, reports: Conclusions were preliminary, with small, heterogeneous patient groups.

The chain recombines TRBV19 with TRBJ2-5, with D perhaps matching TRBD1 (6 bases). The receptor was derived from a human donor who received a liver transplant. The input for sequencing was CD4+ T cells from blood, taken before liver transplant. CDR3: CATRGQETQYF. The CDR3 DNA reads as TGTGCCACCAGGGGACAAGAGACCCAGTACTTC.